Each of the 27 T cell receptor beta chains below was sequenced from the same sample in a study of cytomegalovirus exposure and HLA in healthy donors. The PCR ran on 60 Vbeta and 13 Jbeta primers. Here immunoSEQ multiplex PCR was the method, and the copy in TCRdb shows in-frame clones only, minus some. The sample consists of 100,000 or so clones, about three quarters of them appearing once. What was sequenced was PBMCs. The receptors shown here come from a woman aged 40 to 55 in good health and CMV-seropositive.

The CDR3 nucleotides are TGTGCCAGTAGTATTAAGGGGGATCAATGGAATGAGCAGTTCTTC. This codes for CASSIKGDQWNEQFF. V gene TRBV19 combines with J gene TRBJ2-1, with a tentative D call TRBD1 (6 bases). This CDR3 spans 15 amino acids. CDR1 LNHDA and CDR2 SQIVND come from the germline V gene (reference sequence). Deletions cut 3 bases from V and 7 bases from J, with 16 bases between.

In DNA form, the CDR3 reads TGTGCCAGCTCACCTTATGGACAGGGGGCTGACTATGGCTACACCTTC. Its translation is CASSPYGQGADYGYTF. The chain employs TRBV18 and TRBJ1-2; TRBD1 matches 11 bases. V lost 3 bases to trimming and J lost 3 bases; unmatched junction nucleotides: 6. Germline loops: CDR1 KGHSH, CDR2 LQKENI. The CDR3 has 16 amino acids.

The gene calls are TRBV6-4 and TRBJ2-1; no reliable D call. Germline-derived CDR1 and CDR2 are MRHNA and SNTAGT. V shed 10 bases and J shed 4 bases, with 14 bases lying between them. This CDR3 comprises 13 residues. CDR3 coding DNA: TGTGCCATCCCGAGCGCTAGTTACAATGAGCAGTTCTTC. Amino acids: CAIPSASYNEQFF.

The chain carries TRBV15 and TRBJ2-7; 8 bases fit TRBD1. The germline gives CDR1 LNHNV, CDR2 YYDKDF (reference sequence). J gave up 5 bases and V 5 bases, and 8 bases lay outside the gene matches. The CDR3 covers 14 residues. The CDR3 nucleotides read TGTGCCACCAGCGGGCCCGGGACAGGCGACGAGCAGTACTTC. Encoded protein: CATSGPGTGDEQYF.

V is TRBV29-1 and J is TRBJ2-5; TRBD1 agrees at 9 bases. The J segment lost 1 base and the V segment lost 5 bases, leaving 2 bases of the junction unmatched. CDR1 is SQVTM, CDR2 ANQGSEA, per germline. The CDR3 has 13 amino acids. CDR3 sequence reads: CSVTGQGQETQYF. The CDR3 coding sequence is TGCAGCGTTACGGGACAGGGCCAAGAGACCCAGTACTTC.

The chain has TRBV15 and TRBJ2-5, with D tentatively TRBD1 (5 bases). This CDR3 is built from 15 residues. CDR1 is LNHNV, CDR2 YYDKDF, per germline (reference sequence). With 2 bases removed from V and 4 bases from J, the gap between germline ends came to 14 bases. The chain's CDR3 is CATSRRQIFLETQYF. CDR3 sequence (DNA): TGTGCCACCAGCAGAAGACAGATATTTTTAGAGACCCAGTACTTC. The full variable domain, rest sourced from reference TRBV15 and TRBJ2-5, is DAMVIQNPRYQVTQFGKPVTLSCSQTLNHNVMYWYQQKSSQAPKLLFHYYDKDFNNEADTPDNFQSRRPNTSFCFLDIRSPGLGDTAMYLCATSRRQIFLETQYFGPGTRLLVL.

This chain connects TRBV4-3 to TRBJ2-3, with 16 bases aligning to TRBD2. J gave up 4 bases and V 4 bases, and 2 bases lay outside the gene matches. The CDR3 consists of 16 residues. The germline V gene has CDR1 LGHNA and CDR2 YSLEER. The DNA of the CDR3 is TGCGCCAGCAGCCCGGGGACTAGCGGGAGGGCAGATACGCAGTATTTT. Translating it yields CASSPGTSGRADTQYF.

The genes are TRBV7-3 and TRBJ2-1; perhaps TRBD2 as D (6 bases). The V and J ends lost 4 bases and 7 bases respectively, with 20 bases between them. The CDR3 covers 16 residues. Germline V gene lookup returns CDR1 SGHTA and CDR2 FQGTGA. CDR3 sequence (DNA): TGTGCCAGCAGCTCTAATAGCGGTCCAGTTGGGAATGAGCAGTTCTTC. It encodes CASSSNSGPVGNEQFF.

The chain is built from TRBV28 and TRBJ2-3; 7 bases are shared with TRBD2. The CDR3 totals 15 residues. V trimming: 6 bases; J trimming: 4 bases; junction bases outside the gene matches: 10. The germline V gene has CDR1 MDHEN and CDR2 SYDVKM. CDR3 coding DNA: TGTGCCAGCAGGACTAGCCTAAATGGGGCAGATACGCAGTATTTT. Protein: CASRTSLNGADTQYF.

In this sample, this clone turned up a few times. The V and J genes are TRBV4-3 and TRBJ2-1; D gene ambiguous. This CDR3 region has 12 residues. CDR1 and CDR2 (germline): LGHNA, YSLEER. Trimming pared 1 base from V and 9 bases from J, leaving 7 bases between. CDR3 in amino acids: CASSQAKSEQFF. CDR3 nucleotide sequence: TGCGCCAGCAGCCAAGCGAAGAGTGAGCAGTTCTTC.

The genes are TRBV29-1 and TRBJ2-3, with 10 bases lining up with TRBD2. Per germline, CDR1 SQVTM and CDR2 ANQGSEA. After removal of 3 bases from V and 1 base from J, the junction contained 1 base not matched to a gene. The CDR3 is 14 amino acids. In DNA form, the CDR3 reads TGCAGCGTTGAGAGCGGGAGGGGCACAGATACGCAGTATTTT. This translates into CSVESGRGTDTQYF.

CDR3 bases: TGTGCCAGCAGCCAAATTGGGGGTAGGGGGCCTGAAGCTTTCTTT. Translation gives CASSQIGGRGPEAFF. The chain combines TRBV4-2 with TRBJ1-1, with 7 bases fitting TRBD1. Trimming at V came to 2 bases and at J to 6 bases, leaving 9 bases not matched to a gene. Looked up from germline, CDR1 is LGHNA and CDR2 is YNFKEQ. This CDR3 spans 15 amino acids.

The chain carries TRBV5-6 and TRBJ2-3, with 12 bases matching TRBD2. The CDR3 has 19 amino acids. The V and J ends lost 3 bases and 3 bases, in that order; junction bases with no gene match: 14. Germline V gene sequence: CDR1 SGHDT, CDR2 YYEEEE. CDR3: CASSSLTSGSWPVTDTQYF. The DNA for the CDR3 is TGTGCCAGCAGCTCATTGACTAGCGGGAGTTGGCCGGTGACAGATACGCAGTATTTT.

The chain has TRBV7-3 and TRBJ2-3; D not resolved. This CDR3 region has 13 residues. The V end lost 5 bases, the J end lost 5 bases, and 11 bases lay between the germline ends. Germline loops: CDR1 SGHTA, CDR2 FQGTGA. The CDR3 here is CASSLDREDTQYF. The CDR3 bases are TGTGCCAGCAGCCTAGACCGTGAAGATACGCAGTATTTT.

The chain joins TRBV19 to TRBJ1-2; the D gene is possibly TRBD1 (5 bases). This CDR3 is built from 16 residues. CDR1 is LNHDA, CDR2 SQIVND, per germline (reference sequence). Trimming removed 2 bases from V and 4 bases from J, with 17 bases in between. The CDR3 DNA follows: TGTGCCAGTAGTATATCGGGGGGACGGGGGGTCTATGGCTACACCTTC. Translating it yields CASSISGGRGVYGYTF. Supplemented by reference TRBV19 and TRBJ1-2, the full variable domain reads DGGITQSPKYLFRKEGQNVTLSCEQNLNHDAMYWYRQDPGQGLRLIYYSQIVNDFQKGDIAEGYSVSREKKESFPLTVTSAQKNPTAFYLCASSISGGRGVYGYTFGSGTRLTVV.

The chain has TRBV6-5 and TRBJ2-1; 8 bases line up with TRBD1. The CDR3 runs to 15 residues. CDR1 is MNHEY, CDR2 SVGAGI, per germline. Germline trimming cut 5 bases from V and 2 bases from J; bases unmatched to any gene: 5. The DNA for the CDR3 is TGTGCCAGCAGTAATACAGGGGGTACCTACAATGAGCAGTTCTTC. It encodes CASSNTGGTYNEQFF.

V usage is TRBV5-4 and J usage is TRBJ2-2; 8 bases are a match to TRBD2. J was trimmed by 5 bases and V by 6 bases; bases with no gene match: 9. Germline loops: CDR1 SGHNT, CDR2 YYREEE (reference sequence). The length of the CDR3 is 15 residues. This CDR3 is CASIDQRERTGELFF. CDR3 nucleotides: TGTGCCAGCATCGATCAGCGGGAGAGAACCGGGGAGCTGTTTTTT. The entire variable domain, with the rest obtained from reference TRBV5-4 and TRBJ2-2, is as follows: ETGVTQSPTHLIKTRGQQVTLRCSSQSGHNTVSWYQQALGQGPQFIFQYYREEENGRGNFPPRFSGLQFPNYSSELNVNALELDDSALYLCASIDQRERTGELFFGEGSRLTVL.

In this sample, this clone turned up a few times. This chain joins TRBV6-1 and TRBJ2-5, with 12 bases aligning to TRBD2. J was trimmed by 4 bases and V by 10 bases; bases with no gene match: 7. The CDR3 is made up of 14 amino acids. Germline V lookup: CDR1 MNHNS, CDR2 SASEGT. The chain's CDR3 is CAIATSGSAETQYF. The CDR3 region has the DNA TGTGCCATTGCGACTAGCGGGAGTGCAGAGACCCAGTACTTC.

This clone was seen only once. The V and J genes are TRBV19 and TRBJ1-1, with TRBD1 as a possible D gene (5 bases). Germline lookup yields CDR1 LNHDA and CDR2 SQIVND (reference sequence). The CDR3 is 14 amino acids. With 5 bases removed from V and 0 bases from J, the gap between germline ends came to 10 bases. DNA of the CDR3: TGTGCCAGTAGTTTCCGACAGATGAACACTGAAGCTTTCTTT. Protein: CASSFRQMNTEAFF.

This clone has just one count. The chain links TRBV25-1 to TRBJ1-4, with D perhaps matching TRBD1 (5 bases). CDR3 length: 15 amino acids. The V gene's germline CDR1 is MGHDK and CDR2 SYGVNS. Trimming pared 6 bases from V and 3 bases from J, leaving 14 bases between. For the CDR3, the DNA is TGTGCCAGCAGCCCAAAAGGAGGGGCTAATGAAAAACTGTTTTTT. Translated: CASSPKGGANEKLFF.

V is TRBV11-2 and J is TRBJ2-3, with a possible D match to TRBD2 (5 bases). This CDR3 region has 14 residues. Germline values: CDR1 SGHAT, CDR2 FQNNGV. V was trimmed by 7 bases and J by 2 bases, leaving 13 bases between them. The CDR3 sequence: CASTPGLITDTQYF. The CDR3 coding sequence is TGTGCCAGCACCCCCGGACTTATCACAGATACGCAGTATTTT.

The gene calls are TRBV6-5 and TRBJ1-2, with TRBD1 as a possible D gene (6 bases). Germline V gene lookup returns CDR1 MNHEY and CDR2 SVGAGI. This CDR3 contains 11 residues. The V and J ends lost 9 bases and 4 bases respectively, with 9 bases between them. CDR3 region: CASTGTYGYTF. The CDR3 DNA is TGTGCCAGTACAGGGACCTATGGCTACACCTTC.

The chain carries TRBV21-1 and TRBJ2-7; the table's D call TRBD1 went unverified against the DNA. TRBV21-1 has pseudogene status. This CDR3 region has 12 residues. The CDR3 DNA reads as TGTGCCAGCAGCAACAGCTCCTACGAGCAGTACTTC. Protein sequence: CASSNSSYEQYF.

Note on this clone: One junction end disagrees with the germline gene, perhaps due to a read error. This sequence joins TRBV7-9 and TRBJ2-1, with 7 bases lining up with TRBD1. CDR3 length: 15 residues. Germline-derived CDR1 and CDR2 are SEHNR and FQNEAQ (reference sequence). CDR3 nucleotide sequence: TGTGCCAGCAGCCGGGCGACAGGGAAATTTCGTGAGCAGCTCTTC. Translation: CASSRATGKFREQLF.

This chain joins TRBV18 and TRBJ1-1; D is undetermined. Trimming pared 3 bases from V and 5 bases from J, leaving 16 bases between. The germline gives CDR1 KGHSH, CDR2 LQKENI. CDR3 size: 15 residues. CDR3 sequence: CASSPPVSRGTEAFF. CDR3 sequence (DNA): TGTGCCAGCTCACCGCCCGTGTCCCGAGGGACTGAAGCTTTCTTT.

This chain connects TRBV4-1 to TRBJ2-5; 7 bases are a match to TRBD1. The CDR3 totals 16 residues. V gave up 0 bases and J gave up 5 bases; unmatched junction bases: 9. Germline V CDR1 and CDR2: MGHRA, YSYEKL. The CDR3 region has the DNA TGCGCCAGCAGCCAAGAAGCCGACAGGGATTTGGAGACCCAGTACTTC. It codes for CASSQEADRDLETQYF.

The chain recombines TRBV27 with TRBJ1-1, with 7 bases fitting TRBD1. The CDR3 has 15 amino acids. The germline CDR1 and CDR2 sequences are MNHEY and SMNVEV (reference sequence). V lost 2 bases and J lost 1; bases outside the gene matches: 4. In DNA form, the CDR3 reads TGTGCCAGCAGTTTAAAGGGGGCGGGGAACACTGAAGCTTTCTTT. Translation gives CASSLKGAGNTEAFF.